This paragraph reports one T cell receptor beta chain. This sample stems from a study of blood T cell repertoires in COVID-19. Background on the study: Samples of COVID-19 (acute and convalescent) were obtained from the United States, Italy and Spain. The analysed material was cDNA or gDNA that came from T cells, B-cell-depleted T cells, or PBMCs.

In the source study's methods: Scientists estimated how many nucleated cells there were by amplifying reference gene primers. Sequenced by immunoSEQ multiplex PCR; TCRdb stores in-frame clones only, minus some. The V and J calls and clone size come from that table; D and trimming were worked out from the DNA. The sample yields 50,000 or so clones, around 89% seen once. CDR1 is SGHDT, CDR2 YYEEEE, per germline. The CDR3 loop spans 14 amino acids. Trimming stripped 6 bases from V and 2 bases from J, with 14 bases between. Sequencing was performed on peripheral blood. The receptor was derived from a man between 60 and 75 years old with active COVID-19. The chain is built from TRBV5-6 and TRBJ1-2; D possibly corresponds to TRBD1 (6 bases). The CDR3: CASTDRLWNYGYTF. The CDR3 region has the DNA TGTGCCAGCACTGACAGGCTTTGGAACTATGGCTACACCTTC. The full variable domain, rest sourced from reference TRBV5-6 and TRBJ1-2, is DAGVTQSPTHLIKTRGQQVTLRCSPKSGHDTVSWYQQALGQGPQFIFQYYEEEERQRGNFPDRFSGHQFPNYSSELNVNALLLGDSALYLCASTDRLWNYGYTFGSGTRLTVV.